This T cell receptor delta chain emerged from a study of γδ T cells in repeated Plasmodium falciparum infection. Study-wide results and limits: Malian donors came from one small rural village, predominantly one ethnic group.

As regards this clone: Its antigen remains unknown. A far larger clone lies a single base away; this is likely a read error. Other DNA sequences in this sample translate to the same CDR3.

TCRdb ran CATT on the multiplex PCR reads. In the table there are under 65,000 delta-chain clones, around 1.7% of which are singletons. Sequenced: gamma-delta T cells from blood. The TCR sequence derives from a pool of human donors (malaria-infected and uninfected, not separated).

CDR3 in DNA: TGTGCTCTTGGGGGGCCTACGGGTACTGGGGGATCACTCTCCTACACCGATAAACTCATCTTT. Residues: CALGGPTGTGGSLSYTDKLIF. The J gene is TRDJ1, the V gene TRDV1; 10 bases agree with TRDD3. The V and J ends lost 4 bases and 0 bases, in that order; junction bases with no gene match: 20. CDR3 length equals 21 residues. The germline V gene has CDR1 TSWWSYY and CDR2 QGS.